This T cell receptor (beta chain) was observed in a study of cytomegalovirus exposure and HLA in healthy donors. The PCR had 60 Vbeta and 13 Jbeta primers. Here immunoSEQ multiplex PCR was the method, and the copy in TCRdb shows in-frame clones only, minus some. The sample consists of about 38,000 clones, about nine tenths of them appearing once. V was pared by 5 bases and J by 5 bases, with 1 base of the junction left unmatched. The CDR3 contains 12 residues. Germline values: CDR1 SGHAT, CDR2 FQNNGV. This sequence was found in a woman in her thirties or forties in good health and CMV-seropositive. The genes are TRBV11-2 and TRBJ1-1; 8 bases agree with TRBD1. Sequencing input: PBMCs. The CDR3 loop reads CASSRQGTEAFF. The CDR3 DNA sequence: TGTGCCAGCAGCCGACAGGGGACTGAAGCTTTCTTT.